A selection of T cell receptor beta chains follows, all from one sample in a study of blood T cell repertoires in COVID-19. The repertoire was sequenced with immunoSEQ multiplex PCR; TCRdb's copy has only in-frame clones and lacks some. Among fewer than 200,000 clones listed, roughly 80% were seen once. Sequencing was performed on peripheral blood. These receptors came from a woman aged 70-85 years with COVID-19, enrolled during active disease. Both conserved end residues are part of each CDR3. Fields, in order: clone size, J gene, D gene, V gene, CDR3 protein, CDR3 DNA. D genes are given only for firm matches. Rows give clone size only sometimes, using once, few, many, or a class for an expanded clone.

NA TRBJ2-3 TRBD2 TRBV7-2 CASSLALPSGAFTQYF TGTGCCAGCAGCTTAGCGCTACCTAGCGGGGCTTTTACGCAGTATTTT
NA TRBJ2-7 NA TRBV18 CASSPALSYEQYF TGTGCCAGCTCACCGGCCTTATCCTACGAGCAGTACTTC
NA TRBJ2-1 NA TRBV3-1/TRBV3-2 CASSQELVNSANEQFF TGTGCCAGCAGCCAGGAACTAGTTAATTCGGCCAATGAGCAGTTCTTC
NA TRBJ1-1 TRBD1 TRBV13 CASSFRGDRLNTEAFF TGTGCCAGCAGCTTTAGGGGGGACAGGCTGAACACTGAAGCTTTCTTT
NA TRBJ2-3 NA TRBV27 CASTLGALTDTQYF TGTGCCAGCACCCTGGGGGCTCTCACAGATACGCAGTATTTT
NA TRBJ2-6 TRBD2 TRBV7-3 CASSSGLAEDLGANVLTF TGTGCCAGCAGCTCGGGACTAGCTGAAGATTTAGGGGCCAACGTCCTGACTTTC
NA TRBJ1-4 NA TRBV20-1 CSASPQGTNEKLFF TGCAGTGCTAGTCCACAGGGAACTAATGAAAAACTGTTTTTT
NA TRBJ1-5 NA TRBV12-3/TRBV12-4 CASSLRGNQPQHF TGTGCCAGCAGTTTAAGAGGGAATCAGCCCCAGCATTTT
NA TRBJ2-7 TRBD2 TRBV3-1/TRBV3-2 CASSQRGLAGGGEQYF TGTGCCAGCAGCCAACGAGGGCTAGCGGGTGGGGGCGAGCAGTACTTC
NA TRBJ1-1 NA TRBV5-1 CASSLGAGAVTEAFF TGCGCCAGCAGCTTGGGGGCAGGGGCGGTGACTGAAGCTTTCTTT
NA TRBJ1-2 TRBD1 TRBV4-3 CASSQDARQGGDGYTF TGCGCCAGCAGCCAAGATGCGCGACAGGGCGGTGATGGCTACACCTTC
NA TRBJ1-5 TRBD1 TRBV19 CASARTGGQPQHF TGTGCCAGTGCCCGGACAGGGGGTCAGCCCCAGCATTTT
NA TRBJ1-5 NA TRBV24-1 CATQTGGNSNQPQHF TGTGCCACCCAAACCGGGGGAAATAGCAATCAGCCCCAGCATTTT
NA TRBJ2-2 NA TRBV19 CGGQNTGELFF TGTGGGGGACAGAACACCGGGGAGCTGTTTTTT
once TRBJ2-2 TRBD1 TRBV19 CASRTGTGGSGELFF TGTGCCAGTAGAACCGGGACAGGGGGCTCTGGGGAGCTGTTTTTT
NA TRBJ2-2 TRBD1 TRBV6-5 CASTTGGTGELFF TGTGCCAGTACTACAGGGGGCACCGGGGAGCTGTTTTTT
NA TRBJ2-7 TRBD1 TRBV4-1 CASSQAGTGTYEQYF TGCGCCAGCAGCCAGGCCGGGACAGGTACCTACGAGCAGTACTTC
NA TRBJ1-2 NA TRBV30 CAFTRTAGIGYTF TGTGCCTTCACCAGGACGGCAGGGATCGGCTACACCTTC
NA TRBJ2-1 TRBD2 TRBV7-2 CASSSVAGGPEQFF TGTGCCAGCAGCTCCGTAGCGGGTGGGCCCGAGCAGTTCTTC
NA TRBJ2-7 NA TRBV6-5 CASTRTANTYEQYF TGTGCCAGCACGAGGACAGCTAACACCTACGAGCAGTACTTC
NA TRBJ1-1 NA TRBV30 CAWSVRGNTEAFF TGTGCCTGGAGTGTACGAGGGAACACTGAAGCTTTCTTT
NA TRBJ2-7 NA TRBV10-2 CASSFLAEQYF TGCGCCAGCAGTTTTTTAGCGGAGCAGTACTTC
NA TRBJ2-3 NA TRBV7-9 CASSSVIDTQYF TGTGCCAGCAGCTCTGTTATAGATACGCAGTATTTT
NA TRBJ2-3 TRBD2 TRBV2 CASRTSGLADTQYF TGTGCCAGCCGGACTAGCGGCCTTGCAGATACGCAGTATTTT
NA TRBJ2-1 NA TRBV5-1 CASSLGPSGSYNEQFF TGCGCCAGCAGCTTGGGACCGTCGGGCTCCTACAATGAGCAGTTCTTC
NA TRBJ2-1 NA TRBV18 CASSPSREDEQFF TGTGCCAGCTCACCTAGCAGGGAAGATGAGCAGTTCTTC
NA TRBJ1-1 NA TRBV28 CASCELSLRDTEAFF TGTGCCAGCTGCGAGTTGTCTTTGAGGGACACTGAAGCTTTCTTT
NA TRBJ2-7 TRBD2 TRBV28 CASSLSGGPYEQYF TGTGCCAGCAGTTTGAGCGGGGGCCCTTACGAGCAGTACTTC